This entry lists 23 T cell receptor beta chains sequenced from one sample in a study of blood T cell repertoires in COVID-19. TCRdb's table, derived via immunoSEQ multiplex PCR, lists solely in-frame clones and lacks some. Altogether over 80,000 clones are present, more than 70% being singletons, with the ten largest covering nearly 20%. The sequenced sample consisted of peripheral blood. The receptors here all came from a human donor in a cohort sampled during active COVID-19.

This chain connects TRBV6-5 to TRBJ2-5, with D tentatively TRBD1 (5 bases). Germline assignment: CDR1 MNHEY and CDR2 SVGAGI. The CDR3 sequence is 12 residues long. Trimming stripped 10 bases from V and 3 bases from J, with 12 bases between. The CDR3: CATATVKETQYF. The CDR3 DNA reads as TGTGCCACCGCGACAGTTAAAGAGACCCAGTACTTC.

In DNA, the CDR3 is TGTGCCAGCAGCCAAGATGTTCTTCGGAGAGAGACCCAGTACTTC. This gives the protein CASSQDVLRRETQYF. The chain joins TRBV3-1 (or the pseudogene TRBV3-2) to TRBJ2-5; D gene ambiguous. CDR3 length: 15 residues. Trimming left V 0 bases short and J 4 bases short, with 12 bases between. Germline V gene data show CDR1 as LGHDT and CDR2 as YNNKEL (reference sequence).

The table lists this clone with a few counts. The chain couples TRBV6-5 to TRBJ1-1; TRBD1 matches 8 bases. The CDR3 spans 11 residues. V was pared by 5 bases and J by 10 bases, with 3 bases of the junction left unmatched. From germline, CDR1 is MNHEY and CDR2 SVGAGI. DNA for the CDR3: TGTGCCAGCAGTCTGACAGGGGCAGCTTTCTTT. This sequence encodes CASSLTGAAFF.

The chain carries TRBV27 and TRBJ2-7; 7 nucleotides line up with TRBD1. V was clipped by 9 bases and J by 4 bases; unmatched bases: 9. The CDR3 spans 13 residues. CDR1 and CDR2 from the germline V gene are MNHEY and SMNVEV (reference sequence). CDR3 bases: TGTGCCAGTGCACCGGGACAGTCATACGAGCAGTACTTC. Protein sequence: CASAPGQSYEQYF.

The chain combines TRBV19 with TRBJ2-7, with 13 positions matching TRBD2. The CDR3 consists of 16 residues. CDR1 is LNHDA and CDR2 is SQIVND in the germline V gene (reference sequence). J lost 4 bases, V lost 3 bases, and 6 bases had no gene match. The CDR3 bases are TGTGCCAGTAGTATGTGGACTAGCGGGGGCGGGTACGAGCAGTACTTC. Its translation: CASSMWTSGGGYEQYF. Filled out from reference TRBV19 and TRBJ2-7, the complete variable domain reads DGGITQSPKYLFRKEGQNVTLSCEQNLNHDAMYWYRQDPGQGLRLIYYSQIVNDFQKGDIAEGYSVSREKKESFPLTVTSAQKNPTAFYLCASSMWTSGGGYEQYFGPGTRLTVT.

The chain links TRBV7-3 to TRBJ1-2; the match to TRBD1 covers 7 bases. There are 16 residues in the CDR3. The V segment lost 2 bases and the J segment 0 bases; nucleotides outside the gene matches: 6. The germline V gene has CDR1 SGHTA and CDR2 FQGTGA. The CDR3 nucleotides are TGTGCCAGCAGCTTAGACAGGGAAACCTCTAACTATGGCTACACCTTC. Translating it yields CASSLDRETSNYGYTF. Drawing the rest from reference TRBV7-3 and TRBJ1-2, the complete variable domain is GAGVSQTPSNKVTEKGKYVELRCDPISGHTALYWYRQSLGQGPEFLIYFQGTGAADDSGLPNDRFFAVRPEGSVSTLKIQRTERGDSAVYLCASSLDRETSNYGYTFGSGTRLTVV.

The chain employs TRBV5-1 and TRBJ1-1, with D possibly TRBD1 on 5 matching bases. Trimming removed 6 bases at V and 6 bases at J, with 15 bases between. The CDR3 loop spans 13 amino acids. The V gene's germline CDR1 is SGHRS and CDR2 YFSETQ. CDR3 nucleotide sequence: TGCGCCAGCACAGACCAGGGTCGGCCTGAAGCTTTCTTT. Translation: CASTDQGRPEAFF.

This chain uses TRBV27 with TRBJ2-7, with TRBD2 identical over 8 bases. The CDR3 sequence is 19 residues long. J lost 7 bases, V lost 5 bases, and 25 bases had no gene match. Germline loops: CDR1 MNHEY, CDR2 SMNVEV (reference sequence). The CDR3 here is CASSPWRRSRQREPGEQYF. The CDR3 region has the DNA TGTGCCAGCAGTCCATGGCGTCGGTCGCGGCAGCGGGAGCCCGGGGAGCAGTACTTC.

The chain has TRBV5-1 and TRBJ1-2, with 7 bases that match TRBD1. The length of the CDR3 is 13 residues. J gave up 12 bases and V 4 bases, and 12 bases lay outside the gene matches. Per germline, CDR1 SGHRS and CDR2 YFSETQ. CDR3 in DNA: TGCGCCAGCAGCCCTGGACAGGAGACGAGCGACACCTTC. It translates to CASSPGQETSDTF.

The chain employs TRBV6-5 and TRBJ1-3, with 7 positions matching TRBD1. Per the germline V gene, CDR1 is MNHEY and CDR2 is SVGAGI. The CDR3 is 13 amino acids. The junction had 1 base not matched to a gene; V was cut back by 7 bases and J by 1 base. The CDR3 coding sequence is TGTGCCAGCAAGGGGGCGTCTGGAAACACCATATATTTT. It is translated as CASKGASGNTIYF.

This clone appeared a few times. The chain couples TRBV19 to TRBJ2-7; D not certain. Germline lookup yields CDR1 LNHDA and CDR2 SQIVND (reference sequence). This CDR3 has 15 residues. The V and J ends lost 0 bases and 3 bases respectively, with 12 bases between them. CDR3 loop: CASSIDTRHSYEQYF. CDR3 DNA: TGTGCCAGTAGTATAGATACACGCCACAGCTACGAGCAGTACTTC.

CDR3 coding DNA: TGTGCCAGCAGCGTAGATCCAGGTATTAGCACAGATACGCAGTATTTT. Translating it yields CASSVDPGISTDTQYF. The chain carries TRBV9 and TRBJ2-3; no clear D gene. CDR1 is SGDLS and CDR2 is YYNGEE in the germline V gene. V was trimmed by 0 bases and J by 0 bases, leaving 11 bases between them. The CDR3 is made up of 16 amino acids.

The chain carries TRBV5-1 and TRBJ2-5; 8 bases line up with TRBD1. The CDR3 spans 16 residues. The V gene's germline CDR1 is SGHRS and CDR2 YFSETQ. Trimming at V came to 4 bases and at J to 5 bases, leaving 13 bases not matched to a gene. The CDR3 region is CASSRTGQGSMETQYF. The CDR3 DNA reads TGCGCCAGCAGCCGAACCGGACAGGGTTCTATGGAGACCCAGTACTTC.

The V and J genes are TRBV12-5 and TRBJ1-4; 9 nucleotides align to TRBD1. The CDR3 contains 15 residues. V was clipped by 3 bases and J by 7 bases; unmatched bases: 6. Germline CDR1 and CDR2: LGHNT and FRNRAP. CDR3 bases: TGTGCTAGTGGTTTAATACAGGGGGCGGGTGAAAAACTGTTTTTT. Its translation: CASGLIQGAGEKLFF.

The CDR3: CASSSGLTNTGELFF. Written as DNA, the CDR3 is TGTGCCAGCAGCTCGGGACTCACGAACACCGGGGAGCTGTTTTTT. The chain combines TRBV6-6 with TRBJ2-2, with D perhaps TRBD2 (6 bases). Germline V gene data show CDR1 as MNHNY and CDR2 as SVGAGI (reference sequence). V lost 6 bases and J lost 0, with 11 bases in between. The CDR3 is 15 amino acids.

The V and J genes are TRBV15 and TRBJ2-3; 8 bases map to TRBD2. The CDR3 consists of 15 residues. In germline, CDR1 is LNHNV, CDR2 YYDKDF (reference sequence). V trimming: 0 bases; J trimming: 8 bases; junction bases outside the gene matches: 7. The CDR3 nucleotides read TGTGCCACCAGCAGAGATCGTAATAGCGGGACTACGCAGTATTTT. Its protein is CATSRDRNSGTTQYF.

The rearrangement uses TRBV28 and TRBJ1-3, with D possibly TRBD1 on 5 matching bases. The CDR3 has 16 residues. Looked up from germline, CDR1 is MDHEN and CDR2 is SYDVKM. Trimming took 3 bases from V and 4 from J, leaving 16 bases between them. The CDR3 bases are TGTGCCAGCAGTTTCCCCCTTGGGGGGTCAGGAAACACCATATATTTT. This gives the protein CASSFPLGGSGNTIYF. Full variable domain (remainder filled in from reference TRBV28 and TRBJ1-3): DVKVTQSSRYLVKRTGEKVFLECVQDMDHENMFWYRQDPGLGLRLIYFSYDVKMKEKGDIPEGYSVSREKKERFSLILESASTNQTSMYLCASSFPLGGSGNTIYFGEGSWLTVV.

This chain links TRBV6-5 with TRBJ1-2; 9 bases map to TRBD1. CDR3 size: 14 residues. Trimming removed 4 bases from V and 8 bases from J; junction bases left unmatched: 8. Germline CDR1 is MNHEY and CDR2 is SVGAGI. The CDR3 protein is CASSSSGQGIGYTF. The CDR3 DNA sequence: TGTGCCAGCAGTTCATCGGGACAGGGTATAGGCTACACCTTC.

This clone was recorded a few times. The chain recombines TRBV21-1 with TRBJ2-5; the tabulated D call, TRBD1, remains unverified against the DNA. TRBV21-1 is marked as a pseudogene. The CDR3 consists of 16 residues. The CDR3 bases are TGTGCCAGCAGCTCAAAGGCGGATTTAAGGGGAGAGACCCAGTACTTC. Its translation: CASSSKADLRGETQYF.

The chain recombines TRBV9 with TRBJ2-1, with TRBD2 matching over 11 bases. The CDR3 sequence is 15 residues long. Germline assignment: CDR1 SGDLS and CDR2 YYNGEE. The J segment lost 7 bases and the V segment lost 2 bases, leaving 5 bases of the junction unmatched. CDR3 coding DNA: TGTGCCAGCAGCGTTAGCGGGAGGGGTAGTAATGAGCAGTTCTTC. This gives the protein CASSVSGRGSNEQFF.

This clone was recorded a few times. V usage is TRBV7-3 and J usage is TRBJ2-7; maybe TRBD1 (6 bases). Trimming stripped 0 bases from V and 5 bases from J, with 11 bases between. The CDR3 covers 14 residues. CDR1 SGHTA and CDR2 FQGTGA come from the germline V gene. CDR3 sequence: CASSLTGTGNEQYF. The CDR3 DNA is TGTGCCAGCAGCTTAACGGGTACAGGGAACGAGCAGTACTTC.

The V and J genes are TRBV10-1 and TRBJ1-3, with D possibly matching TRBD1 (5 bases). The CDR3 consists of 18 residues. Germline V gene data show CDR1 as WNHNN and CDR2 as SYGVQD (reference sequence). V lost 5 bases, J lost 0 bases, and 20 bases lay in between. This CDR3 is CASSPRKTVMNSGNTIYF. In DNA, the CDR3 is TGCGCCAGCAGTCCGCGGAAGACAGTGATGAACTCTGGAAACACCATATATTTT.

This clone was seen a few times. The chain couples TRBV7-3 to TRBJ2-3; D is uncertain. Looked up from germline, CDR1 is SGHTA and CDR2 is FQGTGA. V was cut by 1 base and J by 5 bases, with 7 bases left in between. This CDR3 has 13 residues. This chain's CDR3 is CASSLNRLDTQYF. The CDR3 DNA is TGTGCCAGCAGCTTAAATCGGTTAGATACGCAGTATTTT.